This is a list of T cell receptor beta chains from one sample in a study of post-analysis software for immune sequencing data. Each CDR3 protein gets one entry after TCRdb re-called the PCR reads with MiXCR. In the table there are 380,000 or so distinct CDR3 sequences, less than 35% of which are singletons. Specimen: blood. These receptors all come from a girl under 18 with multiple sclerosis. Both conserved end residues are part of each CDR3. D genes are given only for firm matches. Clone size appears in some rows only: once, few, many, or a class for an expanded clone.

cdr3_length d_call j_call v_call clone_size cdr3_aa cdr3_nt
12 NA TRBJ2-7 TRBV2 NA CASSEGPYEQYF TGCGCCAGCAGTGAGGGTCCATACGAGCAGTACTTC
14 NA TRBJ2-1 TRBV12-5 NA CASGLGTIYNEQFF TGTGCTAGTGGTTTGGGGACTATCTACAATGAGCAGTTCTTC
18 TRBD1 TRBJ2-6 TRBV7-8 few CASSFYGTAVSGANVLTF TGTGCCAGCAGCTTCTACGGGACAGCAGTCTCTGGGGCCAACGTCCTGACTTTC
18 TRBD1 TRBJ2-1 TRBV9 NA CASSVETGVVGSYNEQFF TGTGCCAGCAGCGTAGAAACAGGGGTGGTTGGGTCCTACAATGAGCAGTTCTTC
11 NA TRBJ2-7 TRBV20-1 few CSASTPYEQYF TGCAGTGCCTCGACACCCTACGAGCAGTACTTC
12 NA TRBJ1-5 TRBV7-2 NA CASSSEYQPQHF TGTGCCAGCAGCTCGGAATATCAGCCCCAGCATTTT
14 NA TRBJ1-2 TRBV29-1 few CSVRKDEGTYGYTF TGCAGCGTTCGAAAGGATGAGGGTACCTATGGCTACACCTTC
14 NA TRBJ1-6 TRBV7-9 NA CASSFGQGGSPLHF NA
17 NA TRBJ1-1 TRBV20-1 NA CSAKTIIGIWGNTEAFF TGCAGTGCCAAAACCATTATCGGGATTTGGGGTAACACTGAAGCTTTCTTT
14 TRBD1 TRBJ1-1 TRBV10-3 NA CAIRSGQGNTEAFF TGTGCCATCAGATCCGGACAGGGGAACACTGAAGCTTTCTTT
14 NA TRBJ1-1 TRBV6-1 few CASSFYREAAEAFF TGTGCCAGCAGTTTCTACAGGGAGGCGGCTGAAGCTTTCTTT
15 NA TRBJ2-3 TRBV4-3 few CASSQGTLLGDTQYF TGCGCCAGCAGCCAAGGCACCCTCCTAGGGGATACGCAGTATTTT
16 NA TRBJ1-2 TRBV6-1 NA CASSEYHMSSSYGYTF TGTGCCAGCAGTGAATATCATATGAGTTCCAGCTATGGCTACACCTTC
19 TRBD1 TRBJ2-4 TRBV2 NA CASSDRRGKGQGVKNIQYF TGTGCCAGCAGTGATAGAAGGGGCAAGGGACAGGGAGTCAAAAACATTCAGTACTTC
15 NA TRBJ2-1 TRBV20-1 few CSARDQQGSYNEQFF TGCAGTGCTAGAGATCAGCAGGGTTCCTACAATGAGCAGTTCTTC
14 TRBD2 TRBJ2-4 TRBV29-1 few CSVEEDPGGRIQYF TGCAGCGTTGAAGAGGACCCGGGGGGACGCATTCAGTACTTC
14 NA TRBJ2-1 TRBV29-1 NA CSVDRTRNYNEQFF TGCAGCGTTGACCGTACAAGAAACTACAATGAGCAGTTCTTC
17 TRBD2 TRBJ2-1 TRBV7-9 NA CASSSPLTSGAYNEQFF TGTGCCAGCAGCTCCCCATTGACTAGCGGTGCCTACAATGAGCAGTTCTTC
13 NA TRBJ2-5 TRBV6-5 NA CASSYQLQETQYF TGTGCCAGCAGTTACCAGTTACAAGAGACCCAGTACTTC
14 TRBD2 TRBJ2-7 TRBV27 NA CASSKSGGSYEQYF TGTGCCAGCAGTAAAAGCGGGGGTTCGTACGAGCAGTACTTC
15 NA TRBJ2-3 TRBV3-1 NA CASSQEVLATDTQYF TGTGCCAGCAGCCAAGAGGTCTTAGCGACAGATACGCAGTATTTT
16 NA TRBJ2-5 TRBV5-1 NA CASNLGGRGAGETQYF TGCGCCAGCAACTTGGGGGGCCGCGGGGCCGGAGAGACCCAGTACTTC
13 NA TRBJ2-3 TRBV7-6 few CASSPAAVDTQYF TGTGCCAGCAGCCCCGCGGCTGTAGATACGCAGTATTTT
16 TRBD2 TRBJ2-1 TRBV7-3 NA CASSYRSGAGYNEQFF TGTGCCAGCAGCTACCGGAGCGGGGCGGGTTACAATGAGCAGTTCTTC
15 NA TRBJ2-2 TRBV29-1 NA CSVEFGEKYTGELFF TGCAGCGTTGAGTTTGGGGAAAAGTATACCGGGGAGCTGTTTTTT
14 NA TRBJ2-3 TRBV7-3 NA CASSQPSRPDTQYF TGTGCCAGCAGCCAACCGTCGCGGCCAGATACGCAGTATTTT
13 NA TRBJ2-7 TRBV20-1 few CSASGGVKNEQYF TGCAGTGCTAGTGGAGGGGTCAAAAACGAGCAGTACTTC
18 NA TRBJ1-6 TRBV10-2 few CASSEISFGEMRDSPLHF TGCGCCAGCAGTGAGATAAGCTTTGGGGAGATGAGGGATTCACCCCTCCACTTT
17 TRBD2 TRBJ2-1 TRBV28 few CASSPRFRTSGYNEQFF TGTGCCAGCAGTCCCCGTTTTAGGACTAGCGGGTACAATGAGCAGTTCTTC
15 NA TRBJ2-3 TRBV5-1 many CASSSISGLPGTQYF TGCGCCAGCAGCTCGATCAGCGGTCTGCCGGGTACGCAGTATTTT
16 TRBD2 TRBJ2-1 TRBV28 many CASSLWGAGGSNEQFF TGTGCCAGCAGTCTCTGGGGAGCGGGGGGCTCCAATGAGCAGTTCTTC
17 TRBD1 TRBJ1-2 TRBV7-6 few CASSLGRGPRSNYGYTF TGTGCCAGCAGCTTAGGCAGGGGGCCCCGTTCTAACTATGGCTACACCTTC
15 NA TRBJ1-1 TRBV5-1 NA CASSPGESGRTEAFF TGCGCCAGCAGCCCAGGGGAGAGTGGTCGCACTGAAGCTTTCTTT
13 TRBD2 TRBJ2-1 TRBV20-1 NA CSAIAGDTNEQFF TGCAGTGCTATTGCGGGGGATACCAATGAGCAGTTCTTC
16 TRBD2 TRBJ2-7 TRBV9 few CASSVEWSRGAYEQYF TGTGCCAGCAGCGTCGAGTGGAGTCGGGGGGCCTACGAGCAGTACTTC
14 TRBD1 TRBJ2-1 TRBV12-3/TRBV12-4 NA CASRKQGANNERFF TGTGCCAGCAGAAAACAGGGGGCCAACAATGAGCGGTTCTTC
18 NA TRBJ2-3 TRBV5-5 NA CASRILAGVTTRTDTQYF TGTGCCAGCAGGATACTAGCCGGGGTCACTACCCGCACAGATACGCAGTATTTT
14 TRBD1 TRBJ2-1 TRBV10-3 NA CAISVGTGGFEQFF TGTGCCATCAGTGTAGGGACAGGGGGTTTTGAGCAGTTCTTC
16 NA TRBJ2-3 TRBV5-1 few CASSLGISTSTDTQYF TGCGCCAGCAGCTTGGGAATTTCTACTAGCACAGATACGCAGTATTTT
15 TRBD1 TRBJ2-3 TRBV10-3 NA CAISSGTESTDTQYF TGTGCCATCTCGTCCGGGACAGAGAGCACAGATACGCAGTATTTT
16 NA TRBJ2-7 TRBV7-9 once CASSLSPGFSSYEQYF TGTGCCAGCAGCTTATCCCCGGGGTTTAGCTCCTACGAGCAGTACTTC
17 TRBD2 TRBJ2-1 TRBV4-1 NA CASSQGASGSLYNEQFF TGCGCCAGCAGCCAAGGGGCTAGCGGGAGTCTCTACAATGAGCAGTTCTTC
12 NA TRBJ2-5 TRBV20-1 NA CSAGGGQETQYF TGCAGTGCTGGGGGCGGCCAAGAGACCCAGTACTTC
15 NA TRBJ1-5 TRBV4-1 few CASSREVQGGQPQHF TGCGCCAGCAGCCGAGAGGTACAGGGAGGCCAGCCCCAGCATTTT
14 NA TRBJ2-6 TRBV7-2 NA CASTVVSGANVLTF TGTGCCAGCACAGTAGTCTCTGGGGCCAACGTCCTGACTTTC
16 NA TRBJ2-3 TRBV5-1 NA CASSLEAGARTDTQYF TGCGCCAGCAGCTTGGAAGCAGGGGCTCGCACAGATACGCAGTATTTT
16 NA TRBJ2-2 TRBV7-2 NA CASSKAGGGSTGELFF TGTGCCAGCAGCAAGGCGGGTGGGGGGAGCACCGGGGAGCTGTTTTTT
14 NA TRBJ2-1 TRBV12-3/TRBV12-4 NA CARSPHGGPAEQFF TGTGCCCGCAGTCCCCACGGAGGGCCCGCTGAGCAGTTCTTC
17 NA TRBJ2-1 TRBV7-9 many CASSSGSRGGPYNEQFF TGTGCCAGCAGCTCCGGAAGCAGGGGGGGGCCTTACAATGAGCAGTTCTTC
14 TRBD1 TRBJ2-1 TRBV4-1 few CASSQGQGINEQFF TGTGCCAGCAGCCAAGGACAGGGGATCAATGAGCAGTTCTTC
14 TRBD2 TRBJ2-7 TRBV18 few CASSPTSGAFEQYF TGTGCCAGCTCACCCACTAGCGGGGCTTTTGAGCAGTACTTC
16 TRBD1 TRBJ2-6 TRBV15 NA CATSDRGRRGANVRTF TGTGCCACCTCGGACAGGGGGCGAAGAGGGGCCAACGTCCGGACTTTC
12 NA TRBJ2-7 TRBV7-9 NA CASTISYNEQYF TGTGCCAGCACCATTTCCTACAATGAGCAGTACTTC
13 NA TRBJ1-2 TRBV7-9 few CASSLEANYGYTF TGTGCCAGCAGCTTAGAGGCTAACTATGGCTACACCTTC
12 NA TRBJ2-1 TRBV7-9 many CASSSEYNEQFF TGTGCCAGCAGCTCGGAATACAATGAGCAGTTCTTC
14 NA TRBJ1-5 TRBV20-1 NA CSARDRRGDQPQHF TGCAGTGCTAGAGATCGCAGGGGCGATCAGCCCCAGCATTTT
16 TRBD1 TRBJ2-7 TRBV3-1 NA CASSPGTVFMPYEQYF TGTGCCAGCAGCCCCGGGACAGTTTTTATGCCCTACGAGCAGTACTTC